This T cell receptor (beta chain) appears in the sequencing data of a study of cytomegalovirus exposure and HLA in healthy donors. Study results and caveats: One cluster of highly shared sequence variants probably arose as a sequencing artifact.

CDR3 length: 13 amino acids. V lost 10 bases, J lost 5 bases, and 16 bases lay in between. Per the germline V gene, CDR1 is MDHEN and CDR2 is SYDVKM. Points on this clone: What it binds is unknown.

The PCR contained 60 Vbeta and 13 Jbeta primers. Authors' processing steps: The authors later counted about 80 million unique TCR beta chains, roughly 10 million of them shared. Only in-frame clones appear in the TCRdb table, and some are missing; sequencing was by immunoSEQ multiplex PCR. V, J and clone size are taken as reported in that table, and D and trimming were inferred from the DNA itself. The sample holds 200,000 or so clones; approximately 85% are singletons and the top ten take about 0.8%. This receptor was taken from a woman aged 18-29 years in good health and CMV-seronegative. The chain has TRBV28 and TRBJ2-3; TRBD1 is a possible D gene (5 bases). The source material was PBMCs. CDR3: CATLFQGRDTQYF. The CDR3, as DNA: TGTGCCACACTCTTCCAGGGTAGAGATACGCAGTATTTT.